This T cell receptor beta chain came from a study of T cells after yellow fever vaccination. Overall study findings and caveats: Researchers report a weaker secondary response that nonetheless peaked faster, day 5 versus 15.

With 4 bases removed from V and 1 base from J, the gap between germline ends came to 16 bases. Per the germline V gene, CDR1 is MGHRA and CDR2 is YSYEKL. The length of the CDR3 is 16 residues. TCRdb analysed the 5' RACE reads with MiXCR anew, one entry per CDR3 protein. The table has roughly 170,000 distinct CDR3 sequences, 9.3% seen once. About this clonotype: The antigen remains undetermined.

Sample: CD8+ T cells sorted from PBMCs, taken 45 days after the yellow fever booster vaccination. This chain links TRBV4-1 with TRBJ1-1; a weak D match, TRBD1 (5 bases). The receptor was isolated from a man between 18 and 29 years old who received the YFV17D yellow fever vaccine. CDR3 protein: CASSPRERGANTEAFF. CDR3 nucleotide sequence: TGCGCCAGCAGCCCACGAGAGCGAGGGGCGAACACTGAAGCTTTCTTT.